The clone carrying this TCR beta chain occurred many times. What it binds is not known. Researchers defined stable Graves' hyperthyroidism as no ophthalmopathy progression within 18 months. Uncontrolled infection, other autoimmune disease, pregnancy or lactation led to exclusion. The source material, RNA transcripts, was used to amplify TCR beta CDR3 regions. TCR CDR3 underwent first-round RT-PCR with the HTBI primer set. One entry per CDR3 protein, called by TCRdb with MiXCR from the multiplex PCR reads. This sample has 350,000 to 450,000 distinct CDR3 sequences, with 11% to 15% found just once. CDR3 length: 13 residues. V dropped 1 base and J dropped 2 bases, with 6 bases sitting between them. CDR1 and CDR2 from the germline V gene are SGHAT and FQNNGV. The data originate from a study of T cells in Graves' hyperthyroidism and ophthalmopathy. Points from the study as a whole: Ophthalmopathy could be told apart from stable hyperthyroidism with a 13 V-J model. Peripheral blood also featured most of the thyroid clonotypes expanded above 0.001.

The rearrangement joins TRBV11-2 to TRBJ2-7; D is undetermined. Sequences were obtained from blood. This TCR was recovered from a woman aged 55-69 years with Graves' hyperthyroidism. CDR3 DNA sequence: TGTGCCAGCAGCTTAGGGCCGGCCTACGAGCAGTACTTC. It yields the protein CASSLGPAYEQYF.